A single sample gave rise to the 18 T cell receptor beta chains below, sequenced in a study of blood T cell repertoires in COVID-19. The data were produced by immunoSEQ multiplex PCR, yet TCRdb's version contains in-frame clones alone and is incomplete. The data show 160,000 or so clones, approximately 82% seen once. The specimen was PBMCs or T cells enriched from blood (not recorded which). The receptors were gathered from a man aged 50 or older who had recovered from COVID-19.

The V and J genes are TRBV19 and TRBJ1-5, with D possibly matching TRBD1 (6 bases). Germline V gene data show CDR1 as LNHDA and CDR2 as SQIVND (reference sequence). Deletions cut 5 bases from V and 1 base from J, with 9 bases between. The CDR3 extends over 14 amino acids. CDR3 DNA: TGTGCCAGTAGTCGACAGGACAGCAATCAGCCCCAGCATTTT. This gives the protein CASSRQDSNQPQHF.

The V call is TRBV24-1, the J call TRBJ2-5; 9 bases align to TRBD1. With V trimmed by 6 bases and J by 2 bases, 9 bases remained unmatched. CDR1 and CDR2 from the germline V gene are KGHDR and SFDVKD. The CDR3 has 16 amino acids. The CDR3 nucleotides read TGTGCCACCAGTACCCCGGACAGGGGTCGACAAGAGACCCAGTACTTC. Translation gives CATSTPDRGRQETQYF.

The chain joins TRBV30 to TRBJ2-7; no definite D call. Germline V gives CDR1 GTSNPN, CDR2 SVGIG (reference sequence). The length of the CDR3 is 12 residues. Trimming removed 0 bases at V and 4 bases at J, with 7 bases between. The CDR3 sequence is CAWSVHGYEQYF. CDR3 DNA: TGTGCCTGGAGTGTACATGGTTACGAGCAGTACTTC.

The V and J genes are TRBV29-1 and TRBJ2-5; a possible D gene is TRBD2 (6 bases). Trimming took 6 bases from V and 0 from J, leaving 11 bases between them. The CDR3 extends over 13 amino acids. Germline values: CDR1 SQVTM, CDR2 ANQGSEA. The CDR3 loop reads CSVHRGYQETQYF. The CDR3 region has the DNA TGCAGCGTCCATCGGGGGTACCAAGAGACCCAGTACTTC.

The CDR3 DNA is TGTGCCAGCAGTCTCTCGTCAGGGGTCACTGAAGCTTTCTTT. Protein sequence: CASSLSSGVTEAFF. The genes are TRBV7-3 and TRBJ1-1, with a possible D match to TRBD1 (6 bases). Germline V gene lookup returns CDR1 SGHTA and CDR2 FQGTGA. The CDR3 is 14 residues long. V was clipped by 6 bases and J by 4 bases, with 15 bases between them. Variable domain in full (rest from reference TRBV7-3 and TRBJ1-1): GAGVSQTPSNKVTEKGKYVELRCDPISGHTALYWYRQSLGQGPEFLIYFQGTGAADDSGLPNDRFFAVRPEGSVSTLKIQRTERGDSAVYLCASSLSSGVTEAFFGQGTRLTVV.

The rearrangement uses TRBV30 and TRBJ1-5; 11 positions match TRBD1. The CDR3 sequence is 18 residues long. The junction had 7 bases not matched to a gene; V was cut back by 0 bases and J by 0 bases. Per the germline V gene, CDR1 is GTSNPN and CDR2 is SVGIG (reference sequence). The CDR3 bases are TGTGCCTGGAGTGTACAAAGGACAGGGGGCCCTAGCAATCAGCCCCAGCATTTT. Its translation: CAWSVQRTGGPSNQPQHF.

This chain joins TRBV7-2 and TRBJ1-2; 7 bases are shared with TRBD1. CDR3 size: 13 residues. CDR1 is SGHTA, CDR2 FQGNSA, per germline. With 8 bases clipped from V and 4 bases from J, the junction kept 7 bases outside the gene matches. The CDR3, as DNA: TGTGCCAGCGGAACGACAGGGACCTATGGCTACACCTTC. This encodes CASGTTGTYGYTF.

The V call is TRBV4-1, the J call TRBJ1-2; possibly TRBD1 for D (5 bases). Trimming pared 1 base from V and 4 bases from J, leaving 13 bases between. Germline V gene sequence: CDR1 MGHRA, CDR2 YSYEKL. The CDR3 spans 15 residues. The CDR3: CASSQGGGGGYGYTF. For the CDR3, the DNA is TGCGCCAGCAGCCAAGGTGGGGGAGGAGGCTATGGCTACACCTTC.

This sequence joins TRBV5-1 and TRBJ1-2; weak D call: TRBD1 (5 bases). The CDR3 loop spans 12 amino acids. Germline V CDR1 and CDR2: SGHRS, YFSETQ. Trimming left V 3 bases short and J 4 bases short, with 7 bases between. The CDR3 reads CASSSQGYGYTF. The CDR3 bases are TGCGCCAGCAGCTCTCAGGGCTATGGCTACACCTTC. Looking up the rest from reference TRBV5-1 and TRBJ1-2 gives the full variable domain: KAGVTQTPRYLIKTRGQQVTLSCSPISGHRSVSWYQQTPGQGLQFLFEYFSETQRNKGNFPGRFSGRQFSNSRSEMNVSTLELGDSALYLCASSSQGYGYTFGSGTRLTVV.

This sequence joins TRBV7-2 and TRBJ2-3; possible D gene TRBD2, 5 bases. The V end was cut by 11 bases, the J end by 3 bases, with 9 bases between. This CDR3 has 11 residues. Germline V gene sequence: CDR1 SGHTA, CDR2 FQGNSA. CDR3 sequence (DNA): TGTGCCGCTCGGACTACAGATACGCAGTATTTT. Residues: CAARTTDTQYF.

The rearrangement uses TRBV12-3 or TRBV12-4 and TRBJ1-6, with D unclear. V was trimmed by 5 bases and J by 9 bases, leaving 11 bases between them. This CDR3 is 13 amino acids long. The CDR3 sequence: CASSSTIGSPLHF. CDR3 DNA: TGTGCCAGCAGTAGTACCATCGGTTCACCCCTCCACTTT.

The rearrangement links TRBV19 to TRBJ1-2; 9 bases line up with TRBD1. Germline V gene data show CDR1 as LNHDA and CDR2 as SQIVND (reference sequence). The CDR3 has 14 residues. V dropped 6 bases and J dropped 5; count of bases not matched to a gene: 7. The CDR3 reads CASSEQGALYGYTF. The DNA of the CDR3 is TGTGCCAGTAGCGAACAGGGGGCCCTTTATGGCTACACCTTC. Combining the CDR3 with reference TRBV19 and TRBJ1-2 gives the whole variable domain DGGITQSPKYLFRKEGQNVTLSCEQNLNHDAMYWYRQDPGQGLRLIYYSQIVNDFQKGDIAEGYSVSREKKESFPLTVTSAQKNPTAFYLCASSEQGALYGYTFGSGTRLTVV.

V gene TRBV3-1 (or the pseudogene TRBV3-2) combines with J gene TRBJ1-2; 7 nucleotides align to TRBD1. The CDR3 length is 13 residues. Per germline, CDR1 LGHDT and CDR2 YNNKEL (reference sequence). The ends lost 6 bases at V and 11 bases at J; junction bases unmatched: 12. The CDR3: CASRRQGEDRYTF. The CDR3, as DNA: TGTGCCAGCAGAAGACAGGGTGAAGACAGGTACACCTTC.

The gene calls are TRBV5-4 and TRBJ1-6, with TRBD1 as a possible D gene (6 bases). V gave up 2 bases and J gave up 4 bases, with 7 bases separating them. This CDR3 region has 14 residues. Per the germline V gene, CDR1 is SGHNT and CDR2 is YYREEE (reference sequence). The CDR3 DNA follows: TGTGCCAGCAGCTTTGACAGGTATAATTCACCCCTCCACTTT. Its protein product is CASSFDRYNSPLHF. Full variable domain (outside the CDR3, taken from reference TRBV5-4 and TRBJ1-6): ETGVTQSPTHLIKTRGQQVTLRCSSQSGHNTVSWYQQALGQGPQFIFQYYREEENGRGNFPPRFSGLQFPNYSSELNVNALELDDSALYLCASSFDRYNSPLHFGNGTRLTVT.

The J gene is TRBJ1-4, the V gene TRBV5-1; D gene unclear. CDR3 length: 18 amino acids. The V gene's germline CDR1 is SGHRS and CDR2 YFSETQ. Between the trimmed V and J ends, which lost 5 bases and 0 bases, there was a span of 20 bases. The CDR3 DNA follows: TGCGCCAGCAGGGGGAGTGAAGGATCGTATGCAACTAATGAAAAACTGTTTTTT. Translating it yields CASRGSEGSYATNEKLFF.

This clone is a singleton in its sample. This chain uses TRBV5-1 with TRBJ2-3; 12 nucleotides align to TRBD2. Germline V gives CDR1 SGHRS, CDR2 YFSETQ. CDR3 size: 16 residues. The V and J ends lost 4 bases and 0 bases, in that order; junction bases with no gene match: 3. CDR3 DNA sequence: TGCGCCAGCAGCCAAGGGACTAGCGGGAGCACAGATACGCAGTATTTT. Translation gives CASSQGTSGSTDTQYF.

The chain is built from TRBV30 and TRBJ2-1; 9 nucleotides match TRBD2. Trimming at V came to 1 base and at J to 6 bases, leaving 10 bases not matched to a gene. Germline loops: CDR1 GTSNPN, CDR2 SVGIG (reference sequence). This CDR3 has 16 residues. CDR3 in amino acids: CAWSAGGGAGVNEQFF. The DNA of the CDR3 is TGTGCCTGGAGTGCGGGCGGGGGGGCTGGAGTCAATGAGCAGTTCTTC.

The chain carries TRBV6-1 and TRBJ1-2, with D possibly TRBD1 on 5 matching bases. CDR3 length equals 16 residues. Germline CDR1 MNHNS, CDR2 SASEGT. V was pared by 2 bases and J by 3 bases, with 16 bases between. In DNA form, the CDR3 reads TGTGCCAGCAGTGAAAGGTCGAGGGGACTCCACTATGGCTACACCTTC. This translates into CASSERSRGLHYGYTF.